This T cell receptor beta chain was sequenced during a study of blood T cell repertoires in COVID-19. Looking at the study overall: The origin of the acute and convalescent COVID-19 samples was the United States, Italy and Spain. T cells, B-cell-depleted T cells, or PBMCs supplied cDNA or gDNA.

In the authors' methods: Amplification with reference gene primers provided the estimates of nucleated cell counts. TCRdb's copy holds only in-frame clones and misses some; the assay was immunoSEQ multiplex PCR. The V and J calls and clone size come from that table; D and trimming were worked out from the DNA. This table holds 65,000 or so clones, roughly 87% found once. The length of the CDR3 is 14 residues. J lost 7 bases, V lost 6 bases, and 8 bases had no gene match. CDR1 and CDR2 (germline): LNHDA, SQIVND (reference sequence). The gene calls are TRBV19 and TRBJ2-5; 10 positions agree with TRBD2. This TCR was sampled from a human donor with acute or convalescent COVID-19. The donor label of this sample is uncertain. Sequenced input: peripheral blood. CDR3 sequence: CASREREGPGTQYF. Here the CDR3 DNA reads TGTGCCAGTAGGGAGCGGGAGGGCCCTGGGACCCAGTACTTC.